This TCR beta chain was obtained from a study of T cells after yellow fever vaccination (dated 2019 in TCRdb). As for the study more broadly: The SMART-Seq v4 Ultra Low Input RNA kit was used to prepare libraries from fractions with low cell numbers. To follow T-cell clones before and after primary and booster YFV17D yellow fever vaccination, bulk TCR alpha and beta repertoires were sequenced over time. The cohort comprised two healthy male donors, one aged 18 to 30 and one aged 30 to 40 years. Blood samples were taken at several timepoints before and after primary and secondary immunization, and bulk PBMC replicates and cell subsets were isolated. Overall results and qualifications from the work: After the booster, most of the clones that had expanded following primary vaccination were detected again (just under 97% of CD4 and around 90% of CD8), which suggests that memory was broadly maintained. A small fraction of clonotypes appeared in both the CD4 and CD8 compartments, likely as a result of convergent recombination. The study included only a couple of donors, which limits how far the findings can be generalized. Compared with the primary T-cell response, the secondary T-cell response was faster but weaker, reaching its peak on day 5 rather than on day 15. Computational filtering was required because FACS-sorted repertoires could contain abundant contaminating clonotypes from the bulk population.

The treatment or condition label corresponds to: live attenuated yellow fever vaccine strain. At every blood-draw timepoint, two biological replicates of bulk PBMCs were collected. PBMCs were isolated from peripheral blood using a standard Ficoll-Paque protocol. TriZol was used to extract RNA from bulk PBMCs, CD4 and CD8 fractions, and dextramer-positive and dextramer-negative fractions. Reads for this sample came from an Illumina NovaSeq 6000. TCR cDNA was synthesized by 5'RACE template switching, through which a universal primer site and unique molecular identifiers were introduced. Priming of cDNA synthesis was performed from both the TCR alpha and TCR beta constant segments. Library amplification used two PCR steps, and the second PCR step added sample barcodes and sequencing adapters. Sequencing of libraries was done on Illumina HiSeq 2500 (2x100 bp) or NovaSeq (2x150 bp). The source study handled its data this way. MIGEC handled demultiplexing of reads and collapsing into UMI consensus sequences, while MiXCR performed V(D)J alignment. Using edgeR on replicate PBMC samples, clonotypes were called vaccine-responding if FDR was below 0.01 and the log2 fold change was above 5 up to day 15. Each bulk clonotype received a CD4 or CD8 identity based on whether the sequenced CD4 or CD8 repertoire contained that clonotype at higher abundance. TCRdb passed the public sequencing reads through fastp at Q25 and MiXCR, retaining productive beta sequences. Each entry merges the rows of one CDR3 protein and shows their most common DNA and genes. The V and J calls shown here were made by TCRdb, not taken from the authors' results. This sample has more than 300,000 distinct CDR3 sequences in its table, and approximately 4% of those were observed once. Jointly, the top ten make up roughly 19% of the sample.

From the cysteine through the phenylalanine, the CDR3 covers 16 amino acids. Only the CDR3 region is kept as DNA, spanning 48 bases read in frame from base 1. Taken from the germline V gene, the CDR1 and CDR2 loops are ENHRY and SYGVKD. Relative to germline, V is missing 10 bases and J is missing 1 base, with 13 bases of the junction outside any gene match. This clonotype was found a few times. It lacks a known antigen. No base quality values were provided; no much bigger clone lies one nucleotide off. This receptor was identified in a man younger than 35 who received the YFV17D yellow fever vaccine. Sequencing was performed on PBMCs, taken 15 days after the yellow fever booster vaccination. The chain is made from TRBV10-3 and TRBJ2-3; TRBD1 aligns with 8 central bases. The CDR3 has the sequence CATLPGQGAGTDTQYF. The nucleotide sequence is TGTGCCACCCTTCCTGGCCAGGGGGCAGGCACAGATACGCAGTATTTT.